The sequence of this TCR beta chain was determined in a study of beta chain features in type 1 diabetes. This CDR3 is 14 amino acids long. V was pared by 7 bases and J by 5 bases, with 6 bases of the junction left unmatched. CDR1 and CDR2 (germline): ENHRY, SYGVKD. The whole isolated RNA underwent reverse transcription, so sequencing captured expressed TCRB transcripts. Assay: immunoSEQ multiplex PCR; the TCRdb copy retains only in-frame clones and omits some. The table shows 640,000 or so clones, with around 15% occurring only once. Study-wide results and caveats: Shortening of TCRB CDR3s, moderate but significant, appeared in all four CD4+ subsets of Type 1 diabetes patients.

Details on this clone: Its antigen is still unknown.

This TCR came from a man between 18 and 35 years old with type 1 diabetes. The sequencing input was naive CD4+ T cells from blood. The chain uses TRBV10-3 and TRBJ1-3; 9 bases line up with TRBD1. CDR3 sequence: CAITGQGARNTIYF. CDR3 DNA sequence: TGTGCCATCACGGGACAGGGCGCGAGAAACACCATATATTTT.